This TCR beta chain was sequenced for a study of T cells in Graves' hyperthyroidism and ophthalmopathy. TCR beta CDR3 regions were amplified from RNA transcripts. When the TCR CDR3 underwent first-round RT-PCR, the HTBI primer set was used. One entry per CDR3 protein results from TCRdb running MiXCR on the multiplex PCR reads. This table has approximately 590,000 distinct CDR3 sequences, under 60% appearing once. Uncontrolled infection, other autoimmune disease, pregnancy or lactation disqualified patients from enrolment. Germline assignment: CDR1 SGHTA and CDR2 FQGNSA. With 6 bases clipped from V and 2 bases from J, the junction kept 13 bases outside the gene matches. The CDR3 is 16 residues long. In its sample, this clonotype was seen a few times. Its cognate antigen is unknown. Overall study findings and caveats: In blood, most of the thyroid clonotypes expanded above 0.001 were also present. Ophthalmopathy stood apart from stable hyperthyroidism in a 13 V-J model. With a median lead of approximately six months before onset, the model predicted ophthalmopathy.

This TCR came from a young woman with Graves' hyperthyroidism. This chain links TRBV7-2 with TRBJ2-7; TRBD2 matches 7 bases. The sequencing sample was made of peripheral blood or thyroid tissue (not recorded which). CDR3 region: CASSYSRREGTYEQYF. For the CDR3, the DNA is TGTGCCAGCAGTTACTCGAGAAGGGAGGGCACCTACGAGCAGTACTTC.